This TCR beta chain emerged from a study of OX40 agonist ivuxolimab in advanced cancers. Measured with immunoSEQ multiplex PCR; TCRdb has only the in-frame clones, and not every one. The table has 50,000 to 60,000 clones, around 86% seen once. The source was CD4+ or CD8+ T cells sorted from blood, collected in a trial of the OX40 agonist ivuxolimab. This clonotype originated in an adult with an advanced solid tumor such as melanoma, head and neck, liver or kidney cancer.

In DNA, the CDR3 is TGTGCCAGCAGTGAATTTTTGGGGAACCAAGAGACCCAGTACTTC. This codes for CASSEFLGNQETQYF. This rearrangement joins TRBV25-1 to TRBJ2-5; D unclear. Germline V gene data show CDR1 as MGHDK and CDR2 as SYGVNS. This CDR3 is 15 amino acids long. Deletions cut 1 base from V and 0 bases from J, with 9 bases between.